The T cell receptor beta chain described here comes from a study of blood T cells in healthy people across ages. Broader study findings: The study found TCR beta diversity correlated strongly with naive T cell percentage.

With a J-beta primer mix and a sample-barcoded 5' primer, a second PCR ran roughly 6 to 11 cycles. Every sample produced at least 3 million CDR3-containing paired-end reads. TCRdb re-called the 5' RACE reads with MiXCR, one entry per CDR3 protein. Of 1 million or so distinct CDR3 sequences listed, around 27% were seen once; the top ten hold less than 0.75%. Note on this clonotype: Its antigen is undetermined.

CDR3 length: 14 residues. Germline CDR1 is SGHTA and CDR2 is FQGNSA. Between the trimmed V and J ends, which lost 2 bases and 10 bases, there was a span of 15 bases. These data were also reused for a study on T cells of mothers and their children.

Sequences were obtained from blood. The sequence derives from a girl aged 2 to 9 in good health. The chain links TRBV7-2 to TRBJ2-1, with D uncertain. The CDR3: CASSLHYLGEEQFF. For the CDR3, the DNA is TGTGCCAGCAGCTTACATTATCTGGGTGAGGAGCAGTTCTTC.